This TCR beta chain stems from a study of T cells after yellow fever vaccination (dated by TCRdb to the late 2010s). Notes on the research overall: The SMART-Seq v4 Ultra Low Input RNA kit was used to prepare libraries from fractions with low cell numbers. To follow T-cell clones before and after both primary and booster YFV17D yellow fever vaccination, bulk TCR alpha and beta repertoires underwent longitudinal sequencing. Two healthy male donors, one aged 18 to 30 and one aged 30 to 39 years, made up the cohort. Bulk PBMC replicates and cell subsets were isolated from blood drawn at multiple timepoints before and after both primary and secondary immunization.

This clonotype was detected only a few times. The target of this receptor is not known. Per-nucleotide qualities are absent, and no much larger clonotype sits a single base away. The treatment or condition label of this sample denotes: live attenuated yellow fever vaccine strain. Two biological replicates of bulk PBMCs were collected at each blood-draw timepoint. A standard Ficoll-Paque protocol was used to isolate PBMCs from peripheral blood. TriZol was used to extract RNA from bulk PBMCs, CD4 and CD8 fractions, and dextramer-positive and dextramer-negative fractions. Overall study results and their limits: Because only two donors were included in the study, the extent to which the findings can be generalized is limited. After the booster, most clones that had expanded after primary vaccination were detected again (over 95% of CD4 and over 75% of CD8), suggesting broad maintenance of memory. The secondary T-cell response was found to be weaker but faster than the primary response, with a peak reached on day 5 rather than on day 15. FACS-sorted repertoires could contain abundant contaminating clonotypes from the bulk population, so computational filtering was required. A small fraction of clonotypes showed up in both the CD4 and CD8 compartments, probably as a result of convergent recombination.

TCR cDNA was synthesized by 5'RACE template switching, which introduced a universal primer site and unique molecular identifiers. Priming of cDNA synthesis was performed from both the TCR alpha and TCR beta constant segments. Library amplification used two PCR steps, and the second PCR step added sample barcodes and sequencing adapters. Sequencing of libraries was performed on Illumina HiSeq 2500 (2x100 bp) or NovaSeq (2x150 bp). The paper's processing steps were these. MIGEC was used to demultiplex reads and collapse the reads into UMI consensus sequences, and MiXCR was used for V(D)J alignment. Using edgeR on replicate PBMC samples, clonotypes were called vaccine-responding if FDR was below 0.01 and the log2 fold change was above 5 up to day 15. Each bulk clonotype was labeled CD4 or CD8 based on which sequenced repertoire, CD4 or CD8, contained the clonotype at higher abundance. TCRdb reworked the public reads: Q25 trimming with fastp, MiXCR clone assembly, productive beta chains retained. Rows matching on CDR3 protein sequence are summarized as one entry with the most common DNA and genes. TCRdb's processing, not the authors' own work, is the source of the V and J calls. In all, the sample holds around 360,000 distinct CDR3 sequences, and 11% of those were seen once. More than 15% of the sample belongs to the ten largest clones.

The germline ends are 15 bases apart after V is trimmed by 3 bases and J by 2 bases. The germline V gene encodes CDR1 SGHRS and CDR2 YFSETQ. Including cysteine and phenylalanine, the CDR3 has 15 amino acids. The retained sequence is limited to the CDR3, 45 bases, with the frame set at the first base. The V and J genes are TRBV5-1 and TRBJ2-7, with the D gene not clear enough to name. Sample: PBMCs, taken on the day of the first yellow fever vaccination. The TCR comes from a man aged 18 to 30 who received the YFV17D yellow fever vaccine. The CDR3 here reads CASSYNGYRAYEQYF. The sequence in DNA is TGCGCCAGCAGCTACAACGGGTATCGAGCCTACGAGCAGTACTTC.